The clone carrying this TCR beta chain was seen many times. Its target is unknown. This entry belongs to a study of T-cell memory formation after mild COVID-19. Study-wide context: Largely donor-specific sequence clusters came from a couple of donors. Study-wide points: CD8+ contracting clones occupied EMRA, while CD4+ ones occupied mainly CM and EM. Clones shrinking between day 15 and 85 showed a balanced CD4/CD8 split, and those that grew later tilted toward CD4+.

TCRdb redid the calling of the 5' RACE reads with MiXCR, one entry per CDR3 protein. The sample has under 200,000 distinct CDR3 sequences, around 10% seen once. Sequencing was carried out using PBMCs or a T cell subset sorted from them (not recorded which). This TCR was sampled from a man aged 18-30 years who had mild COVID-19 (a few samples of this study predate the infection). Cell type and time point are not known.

The CDR3 loop is CASSGGQGGTDTQYF. The CDR3 nucleotides read TGTGCCAGCAGCGGAGGACAGGGAGGCACAGATACGCAGTATTTT. This chain joins TRBV2 and TRBJ2-3, with 8 bases identical to TRBD1. Germline assignment: CDR1 SNHLY and CDR2 FYNNEI. The length of the CDR3 is 15 residues. The V and J ends lost 6 bases and 1 base, in that order; junction bases with no gene match: 6. Full variable domain (missing parts from reference TRBV2 and TRBJ2-3): EPEVTQTPSHQVTQMGQEVILRCVPISNHLYFYWYRQILGQKVEFLVSFYNNEISEKSEIFDDQFSVERPDGSNFTLKIRSTKLEDSAMYFCASSGGQGGTDTQYFGPGTRLTVL.